A selection of T cell receptor beta chains follows, all from one sample in a study of blood T cell repertoires in COVID-19. Using immunoSEQ multiplex PCR, the repertoire was profiled, and TCRdb retains in-frame clones only, with some absent. The sample carries a few hundred thousand clones, about 88% recorded once. The sample taken for sequencing was peripheral blood. All receptors come from a woman in her 70s with COVID-19, enrolled during active disease. Each CDR3 is given with its conserved first and last residue. A D gene is named only where the DNA matches it firmly. The size entry is marked missing in some rows and otherwise reads once, few, many or a size class.

clone_size | j_call | d_call | v_call | cdr3_aa | cdr3_nt
once | TRBJ1-2 | - | TRBV5-1 | CASSHSEGGYGYTF | TGCGCCAGCAGCCACTCGGAGGGCGGGTATGGCTACACCTTC
- | TRBJ2-7 | TRBD1 | TRBV3-1/TRBV3-2 | CASSLSGTGYEQYF | TGTGCCAGCAGCCTCTCCGGGACAGGTTACGAGCAGTACTTC
once | TRBJ1-2 | TRBD1 | TRBV9 | CASSPRDRGHYGYTF | TGTGCCAGCAGCCCCCGGGACAGGGGGCACTATGGCTACACCTTC
- | TRBJ2-7 | TRBD2 | TRBV6-5 | CASGLAGSSYEQYF | TGTGCCAGCGGACTAGCGGGGAGCTCCTACGAGCAGTACTTC
- | TRBJ1-1 | - | TRBV29-1 | CSALGANTEAFF | TGCAGCGCCCTGGGGGCGAACACTGAAGCTTTCTTT
- | TRBJ1-2 | - | TRBV6-2/TRBV6-3 | CASSHRAKGEGTF | TGTGCCAGCAGCCACCGGGCCAAGGGGGAAGGCACCTTC
- | TRBJ1-4 | TRBD1 | TRBV19 | CASNPGQGKWTNEKLFF | TGTGCCAGTAATCCGGGACAGGGAAAATGGACTAATGAAAAACTGTTTTTT
- | TRBJ1-1 | - | TRBV19 | CASSIRGNTEAFF | TGTGCCAGTAGTATACGAGGGAACACTGAAGCTTTCTTT
- | TRBJ2-5 | TRBD2 | TRBV7-2 | CASSPLGGNQETQYF | TGTGCCAGCAGCCCGCTCGGGGGGAACCAAGAGACCCAGTACTTC
- | TRBJ2-5 | - | TRBV6-5 | CASSRSEGETQYF | TGTGCCAGTTCGAGATCCGAGGGAGAGACCCAGTACTTC
- | TRBJ1-1 | - | TRBV10-3 | CAISVREERLNTEAFF | TGTGCCATCAGTGTTAGGGAGGAACGGTTGAACACTGAAGCTTTCTTT
- | TRBJ2-7 | TRBD1 | TRBV24-1 | CATSDFGQGARYEQYF | TGTGCCACCAGTGATTTTGGGCAGGGGGCGCGCTACGAGCAGTACTTC
once | TRBJ2-5 | - | TRBV2 | CASIGTLTRETQYF | TGTGCCAGCATAGGGACTCTCACCCGAGAGACCCAGTACTTC
- | TRBJ2-2 | - | TRBV10-3 | CAISESSRVTGELFF | TGTGCCATCAGTGAGTCGTCCAGGGTCACCGGGGAGCTGTTTTTT
- | TRBJ2-3 | TRBD2 | TRBV4-1 | CASSPGLGEDTQYF | TGCGCCAGCAGCCCCGGACTAGGGGAAGATACGCAGTATTTT
- | TRBJ2-5 | - | TRBV5-4 | CASSFTDQETQYF | TGTGCCAGCAGCTTTACGGACCAAGAGACCCAGTACTTC
- | TRBJ2-7 | TRBD2 | TRBV7-2 | CASSFRTSPSHEQYF | TGTGCCAGCAGCTTCCGGACTAGCCCATCCCACGAGCAGTACTTC
- | TRBJ2-1 | - | TRBV30 | CAWSREWGEKGYRTYNEQFF | TGTGCCTGGAGTCGGGAGTGGGGGGAAAAGGGGTATCGGACCTACAATGAGCAGTTCTTC
- | TRBJ1-6 | TRBD1 | TRBV3-1/TRBV3-2 | CASSQRRDRNSPLHF | TGTGCCAGCAGCCAACGGCGGGACAGAAATTCACCCCTCCACTTT
- | TRBJ2-7 | - | TRBV5-4 | CASSLKAPPYEQYF | TGTGCCAGCAGCTTGAAAGCTCCCCCCTACGAGCAGTACTTC
- | TRBJ1-2 | TRBD1 | TRBV3-1/TRBV3-2 | CASSQDTWTGSYTF | TGTGCCAGCAGCCAAGACACCTGGACAGGGAGCTACACCTTC
- | TRBJ2-2 | TRBD2 | TRBV24-1 | CATSDETSGGRNTGELFF | TGTGCCACCAGTGATGAGACTAGCGGGGGGCGGAACACCGGGGAGCTGTTTTTT
- | TRBJ1-4 | - | TRBV24-1 | CATSDPRTEANEKLFF | TGTGCCACCAGTGATCCCCGGACAGAGGCTAATGAAAAACTGTTTTTT
- | TRBJ2-6 | - | TRBV18 | CASSPDRPGANVLTF | TGTGCCAGCTCACCTGACAGACCTGGGGCCAACGTCCTGACTTTC
- | TRBJ2-7 | - | TRBV27 | CASSFQASSYEQYF | TGTGCCAGCAGTTTTCAGGCGAGCTCCTACGAGCAGTACTTC
once | TRBJ1-4 | - | TRBV6-5 | CASRREINEKLFF | TGTGCCAGTAGGAGAGAAATTAATGAAAAACTGTTTTTT